The following is a TCR beta chain sequence with its context. Its antigen remains unknown. V lost 3 bases, J lost 0 bases, and 2 bases stayed unmatched. CDR3 length equals 17 residues. Germline CDR1 SGHRS, CDR2 YFSETQ. The data were obtained in a study of OX40 agonist ivuxolimab in advanced cancers. Study as a whole: Patients were infused with ivuxolimab every 2 weeks at 0.01 to 10 mg/kg. Overall study results and limits: Among the lowest peripheral clonal expansion occurred in 0.1-3.0 mg/kg partial responders. At doses 0.1 to 3.0 mg/kg, CD4+ and CD8+ clones expanded. Compared with CD4+, CD8+ T cells on average had more expanded clones.

The repertoire was sequenced with immunoSEQ multiplex PCR; TCRdb's copy has only in-frame clones and lacks some. The sample yields under 140,000 clones, 89% seen once. V and J are TRBV5-1 and TRBJ2-6; 11 nucleotides align to TRBD1. This TCR derives from an adult with an advanced solid tumor such as melanoma, head and neck, liver or kidney cancer. Sample: CD4+ or CD8+ T cells sorted from blood, taken in a trial of the OX40 agonist ivuxolimab. DNA for the CDR3: TGCGCCAGCAGCTCCGGACAGGGGGCCTCTGGGGCCAACGTCCTGACTTTC. Its protein product is CASSSGQGASGANVLTF.